The 32 T cell receptor beta chains below come from one sample, sequenced in a study of blood T cell repertoires in COVID-19. Data came from immunoSEQ multiplex PCR; TCRdb stores just in-frame clones and leaves some out. The profile shows about 140,000 clones, around 83% of them singletons. Sample: peripheral blood. Receptor source: a woman aged 55-75 years with acute or convalescent COVID-19.

This chain joins TRBV5-1 and TRBJ2-7, with 8 bases aligning to TRBD1. Germline lookup yields CDR1 SGHRS and CDR2 YFSETQ. The CDR3 is 14 amino acids. V lost 4 bases, J lost 3 bases, and 6 bases stayed unmatched. CDR3 nucleotides: TGCGCCAGCAGCACCGGACAGGGACTCTACGAGCAGTACTTC. As protein: CASSTGQGLYEQYF.

The table lists this clone with a count of one. CDR3: CASKKVRTGHAEQFF. The CDR3 DNA reads TGTGCCAGCAAGAAAGTCCGGACAGGGCACGCTGAGCAGTTCTTC. The genes are TRBV6-5 and TRBJ2-1, with 8 bases identical to TRBD1. V lost 7 bases to trimming and J lost 9 bases; unmatched junction nucleotides: 14. The CDR3 has 15 residues. The V gene's germline CDR1 is MNHEY and CDR2 SVGAGI.

V is TRBV9 and J is TRBJ1-2; TRBD1 aligns across 10 bases. CDR1 and CDR2 from the germline V gene are SGDLS and YYNGEE. The CDR3 totals 17 residues. The V gene end was trimmed by 0 bases and the J gene end by 13 bases; junction bases not matched to a gene: 18. CDR3 DNA: TGTGCCAGCAGCGTAGGCGGGGACAGGGGCTCGGCATCCGGGGGCACCTTC. Its translation: CASSVGGDRGSASGGTF. The full variable domain, rest sourced from reference TRBV9 and TRBJ1-2, is DSGVTQTPKHLITATGQRVTLRCSPRSGDLSVYWYQQSLDQGLQFLIQYYNGEERAKGNILERFSAQQFPDLHSELNLSSLELGDSALYFCASSVGGDRGSASGGTFGSGTRLTVV.

The V gene is TRBV12-3 or TRBV12-4, the J gene TRBJ2-3, with a weak D call TRBD2 (5 bases). The V and J ends lost 5 bases and 8 bases respectively, with 14 bases between them. The CDR3 is 13 residues long. The chain's CDR3 is CASSPEAGVTQYF. The DNA of the CDR3 is TGTGCCAGCAGTCCGGAGGCCGGTGTTACGCAGTATTTT.

V and J are TRBV18 and TRBJ1-2, with 8 bases identical to TRBD1. V gave up 3 bases and J gave up 2 bases; unmatched junction bases: 2. This CDR3 spans 14 amino acids. Germline CDR1 is KGHSH and CDR2 is LQKENI. In DNA, the CDR3 is TGTGCCAGCTCACCGGGACAGGACAACTATGGCTACACCTTC. This translates into CASSPGQDNYGYTF.

J is TRBJ2-5 and V is TRBV19, with D possibly matching TRBD1 (6 bases). Trimming pared 5 bases from V and 5 bases from J, leaving 15 bases between. In germline, CDR1 is LNHDA, CDR2 SQIVND (reference sequence). The CDR3 consists of 14 residues. The CDR3, as DNA: TGTGCCAGTAGTCCTGGACAGTGGGGGGAGACCCAGTACTTC. Translating it yields CASSPGQWGETQYF.

The gene calls are TRBV3-1 (or the pseudogene TRBV3-2) and TRBJ1-2, with D unclear. The CDR3 runs to 13 residues. Trimming shortened V by 4 bases and J by 0 bases, and 6 bases separated the two germline ends. Germline-derived CDR1 and CDR2 are LGHDT and YNNKEL (reference sequence). The CDR3 DNA sequence: TGTGCCAGCAGCCTCTCCCCTAACTATGGCTACACCTTC. Its translation is CASSLSPNYGYTF.

The chain couples TRBV10-1 to TRBJ1-6, with 8 nucleotides matching TRBD1. The CDR3 extends over 15 amino acids. Germline CDR1 is WNHNN and CDR2 is SYGVQD (reference sequence). After removal of 5 bases from V and 7 bases from J, the junction contained 7 bases not matched to a gene. CDR3 sequence: CASSSGTGTNSPLHF. CDR3 nucleotide sequence: TGCGCCAGCAGTTCCGGGACAGGTACAAATTCACCCCTCCACTTT.

J is TRBJ2-2 and V is TRBV19; a possible D gene is TRBD1 (5 bases). V was cut by 3 bases and J by 7 bases, with 12 bases left in between. The CDR3 extends over 14 amino acids. Germline CDR1 LNHDA, CDR2 SQIVND (reference sequence). CDR3 nucleotides: TGTGCCAGTAGTATCCAGGGCGAAAGCGGGGAGCTGTTTTTT. Translation: CASSIQGESGELFF.

The gene calls are TRBV6-1 and TRBJ2-5, with 10 bases that match TRBD2. The CDR3 sequence is 17 residues long. Germline V gene lookup returns CDR1 MNHNS and CDR2 SASEGT. V lost 0 bases and J lost 5; bases outside the gene matches: 9. CDR3: CASSEAEPAGGRETQYF. In nucleotides, the CDR3 is TGTGCCAGCAGTGAAGCAGAGCCAGCGGGGGGGAGGGAGACCCAGTACTTC.

This clone was detected only a few times. J is TRBJ1-2 and V is TRBV7-2; TRBD1 aligns across 8 bases. With V trimmed by 2 bases and J by 9 bases, 8 bases remained unmatched. From germline, CDR1 is SGHTA and CDR2 FQGNSA. This CDR3 comprises 14 residues. CDR3 nucleotide sequence: TGTGCCAGCAGCTTACAGCAGGGGGCACAAAGCTACACCTTC. The encoded protein is CASSLQQGAQSYTF.

The chain recombines TRBV28 with TRBJ1-6; D not certain. Germline assignment: CDR1 MDHEN and CDR2 SYDVKM. V was trimmed by 2 bases and J by 3 bases, leaving 5 bases between them. The CDR3 consists of 14 residues. CDR3: CASSLNGYNSPLHF. CDR3 bases: TGTGCCAGCAGTTTAAACGGCTATAATTCACCCCTCCACTTT.

The chain carries TRBV19 and TRBJ2-2, with 7 nucleotides matching TRBD1. Germline V gives CDR1 LNHDA, CDR2 SQIVND (reference sequence). The junction had 5 bases not matched to a gene; V was cut back by 1 base and J by 0 bases. CDR3 size: 17 residues. The DNA of the CDR3 is TGTGCCAGTAGTATAGCGGGACAGCACGCGAACACCGGGGAGCTGTTTTTT. Translated: CASSIAGQHANTGELFF.

CDR3 DNA sequence: TGTGCCAGCAGCTTGGGAGGGAAGGTGGGCAATCAGCCCCAGCATTTT. Encoded protein: CASSLGGKVGNQPQHF. The chain couples TRBV5-4 to TRBJ1-5; no definite D call. V was shortened by 0 bases and J by 2 bases, with 12 bases between the two germline ends. CDR1 SGHNT and CDR2 YYREEE come from the germline V gene (reference sequence). The CDR3 loop spans 16 amino acids.

The V call is TRBV2, the J call TRBJ1-1; D unresolved. This CDR3 region has 14 residues. In germline, CDR1 is SNHLY, CDR2 FYNNEI. V lost 3 bases and J lost 6, with 14 bases in between. The CDR3 reads CASSDFLGFAEAFF. CDR3 nucleotide sequence: TGTGCCAGCAGTGACTTCTTGGGCTTCGCTGAAGCTTTCTTT.

This clone has only one observation. This chain connects TRBV27 to TRBJ1-2; 9 positions agree with TRBD1. V lost 5 bases to trimming and J lost 8 bases; unmatched junction nucleotides: 15. The CDR3 length is 16 residues. Per the germline V gene, CDR1 is MNHEY and CDR2 is SMNVEV (reference sequence). CDR3 coding DNA: TGTGCCAGCAGTCACCGGGACAGGGCCCCTCTTGGCGGCTACACCTTC. It specifies CASSHRDRAPLGGYTF.

This clone has just one count. This chain links TRBV12-3 or TRBV12-4 with TRBJ1-3, with 7 nucleotides matching TRBD1. V was pared by 4 bases and J by 4 bases, with 1 base of the junction left unmatched. This CDR3 has 13 amino acids. In DNA, the CDR3 is TGTGCCAGCAGTTCAGGGGGGGGAAACACCATATATTTT. As protein: CASSSGGGNTIYF.

V and J are TRBV19 and TRBJ2-6; 9 nucleotides agree with TRBD1. Per germline, CDR1 LNHDA and CDR2 SQIVND (reference sequence). This CDR3 spans 16 amino acids. V was pared by 8 bases and J by 1 base, with 6 bases of the junction left unmatched. CDR3 bases: TGTGCCAGTTCGTTGGGGACAGGGTCTGGGGCCAACGTCCTGACTTTC. This encodes CASSLGTGSGANVLTF.

The rearrangement joins TRBV4-3 to TRBJ2-1; 12 bases agree with TRBD2. V dropped 2 bases and J dropped 6; count of bases not matched to a gene: 8. CDR1 and CDR2 (germline): LGHNA, YSLEER. The CDR3 is 17 amino acids. CDR3 DNA sequence: TGCGCCAGCAGCCAACTTGGCGGACTAGCGGGGCTCAATGAGCAGTTCTTC. Protein sequence: CASSQLGGLAGLNEQFF.

J is TRBJ2-5 and V is TRBV12-3 or TRBV12-4, with D tentatively TRBD2 (5 bases). V lost 8 bases, J lost 0 bases, and 10 bases lay in between. The CDR3 totals 13 residues. For the CDR3, the DNA is TGTGCCAGCCTTACTAGTTACCAAGAGACCCAGTACTTC. Translating gives CASLTSYQETQYF.

The table lists this clone with a count of one. The final CDR3 position lacks the conserved phenylalanine or tryptophan, pointing to a likely read error. Because the CDR3's place on the DNA is in doubt, the DNA is left out and the CDR3 is given as listed by TCRdb. The chain recombines TRBV29-1 with TRBJ2-7; TRBD2 is the table's D call, not checked against the DNA. CDR1 is SQVTM, CDR2 ANQGSEA, per germline. The CDR3 length equals 10 residues, ends included. The CDR3 region is CSVDPGVIYL.

The rearrangement links TRBV11-2 to TRBJ2-5, with D uncertain. Germline assignment: CDR1 SGHAT and CDR2 FQNNGV. This CDR3 has 12 residues. V was cut by 2 bases and J by 3 bases, with 4 bases left in between. CDR3 sequence: CASSLLEETQYF. CDR3 bases: TGTGCCAGCAGCTTACTAGAAGAGACCCAGTACTTC.

The J gene is TRBJ2-1, the V gene TRBV5-4; D is unresolved. Germline V lookup: CDR1 SGHNT, CDR2 YYREEE (reference sequence). CDR3 length: 15 residues. Trimming cost V 0 bases and J 5 bases, with 12 bases left between them. The CDR3 loop is CASSLGSSVNNEQFF. The CDR3 DNA is TGTGCCAGCAGCTTGGGGTCCTCGGTTAACAATGAGCAGTTCTTC.

The chain has TRBV9 and TRBJ1-5; D unresolved. The CDR3 has 14 amino acids. In germline, CDR1 is SGDLS, CDR2 YYNGEE. The germline V and J ends were trimmed by 4 bases and 4 bases, with 12 bases remaining between them. DNA of the CDR3: TGTGCCAGCAGCCCCCGGCCGGGTAATCAGCCCCAGCATTTT. It is translated as CASSPRPGNQPQHF.

The chain combines TRBV5-5 with TRBJ2-5; 8 nucleotides line up with TRBD1. The V and J ends lost 4 bases and 4 bases, in that order; junction bases with no gene match: 15. Germline V gene sequence: CDR1 SGHKS, CDR2 YYEKEE (reference sequence). The length of the CDR3 is 17 residues. The CDR3 sequence: CASSPRQGIGFGETQYF. The CDR3, as DNA: TGTGCCAGCAGCCCCCGACAGGGGATAGGCTTCGGAGAGACCCAGTACTTC.

This rearrangement joins TRBV10-1 to TRBJ2-3; TRBD2 matches 9 bases. Germline V gene sequence: CDR1 WNHNN, CDR2 SYGVQD (reference sequence). This CDR3 region has 15 residues. The V segment lost 2 bases and the J segment 2 bases; nucleotides outside the gene matches: 2. The DNA for the CDR3 is TGCGCCAGCAGTGAGGCGGGGGGGGACACAGATACGCAGTATTTT. The encoded protein is CASSEAGGDTDTQYF.

This clone occurred a few times. The V call is TRBV19, the J call TRBJ1-5; 9 bases map to TRBD1. The germline V gene has CDR1 LNHDA and CDR2 SQIVND (reference sequence). This CDR3 contains 17 residues. V lost 6 bases and J lost 3; bases outside the gene matches: 12. CDR3 loop: CASRGGTGGSNNQPQHF. Here the CDR3 DNA reads TGTGCCAGTAGAGGGGGTACAGGGGGCTCGAACAATCAGCCCCAGCATTTT.

The V and J genes are TRBV6-5 and TRBJ1-1; 12 bases map to TRBD1. Per germline, CDR1 MNHEY and CDR2 SVGAGI. V was clipped by 6 bases and J by 1 base; unmatched bases: 6. The CDR3 loop spans 16 amino acids. The CDR3 nucleotides are TGTGCCAGCAGGTACGGGACAGGGGGCTCGAACACTGAAGCTTTCTTT. This sequence encodes CASRYGTGGSNTEAFF.

This CDR3 is CASSLVRTGVYGYTF. CDR3 nucleotide sequence: TGTGCCAGCAGCTTGGTTCGGACAGGAGTCTATGGCTACACCTTC. V and J are TRBV5-4 and TRBJ1-2; 7 positions match TRBD1. In germline, CDR1 is SGHNT, CDR2 YYREEE (reference sequence). V shed 0 bases, J shed 4 bases, and the junction held 6 bases outside the gene matches. The length of the CDR3 is 15 residues.

The chain uses TRBV11-2 and TRBJ1-1, with unresolved D. This CDR3 comprises 16 residues. The germline V gene encodes CDR1 SGHAT and CDR2 FQNNGV. Trimming stripped 5 bases from V and 2 bases from J, with 18 bases between. This CDR3 reads CASSRGGMSGNTEAFF. The CDR3 DNA is TGTGCCAGCAGCCGTGGAGGGATGAGCGGAAACACTGAAGCTTTCTTT. Full variable domain (missing parts from reference TRBV11-2 and TRBJ1-1): EAGVAQSPRYKIIEKRQSVAFWCNPISGHATLYWYQQILGQGPKLLIQFQNNGVVDDSQLPKDRFSAERLKGVDSTLKIQPAKLEDSAVYLCASSRGGMSGNTEAFFGQGTRLTVV.

Regarding this clone: The same CDR3 is also encoded by other DNA sequences in this sample. J is TRBJ1-5 and V is TRBV5-5; D gene unclear. Germline CDR1 and CDR2: SGHKS and YYEKEE (reference sequence). The CDR3 loop spans 12 amino acids. Trimming stripped 0 bases from V and 5 bases from J, with 3 bases between. The CDR3 DNA reads as TGTGCCAGCAGCTTGGGAGATCAGCCCCAGCATTTT. It yields the protein CASSLGDQPQHF.

J is TRBJ2-6 and V is TRBV6-2 or TRBV6-3; the D is unclear. Germline CDR1 and CDR2: MNHEY and SVGEGT. CDR3 size: 14 residues. V lost 7 bases and J 4 bases, leaving 11 bases between the germline ends. Here the CDR3 reads CASNPYVGANVLTF. The CDR3 bases are TGTGCCAGCAACCCCTACGTCGGGGCCAACGTCCTGACTTTC.